Presented here are 23 T cell receptor beta chains from one specimen sequenced in a study of regulatory T cells in long-lasting Graves disease. Time point reported: newly diagnosed GD, antithyroid drugs for less than 3 months. The TCR library used RNA extracted from PBMCs. Arm-PCR of CDR3 regions and iRepertoire HTBI primers were used to build TCR beta libraries. A single record per CDR3 protein comes from TCRdb applying MiXCR to the multiplex PCR reads. This table holds a few hundred thousand distinct CDR3 sequences, roughly 18% found once. These data are also associated with another study on T cells in Graves' hyperthyroidism and ophthalmopathy.

Sequencing used peripheral blood mononuclear cells (PBMCs), obtained at new diagnosis, from a patient treated with antithyroid drugs. The source is a woman under 40 with Graves disease.

This clonotype has a handful of counts. The chain has TRBV4-1 and TRBJ2-4, with TRBD2 as a possible D gene (5 bases). Deletions cut 0 bases from V and 14 bases from J, with 11 bases between. Germline CDR1 and CDR2: MGHRA and YSYEKL. This CDR3 is built from 12 residues. The CDR3 loop reads CASSQDRASKYF. In DNA form, the CDR3 reads TGCGCCAGCAGCCAAGATCGGGCTAGCAAGTACTTC.

This clonotype was detected many times. The CDR3 DNA is TGCAGCGTCATGACAGGCAACTATGGCTACACCTTC. Translation gives CSVMTGNYGYTF. The chain has TRBV29-1 and TRBJ1-2, with a weak D call TRBD1 (6 bases). This CDR3 is built from 12 residues. The V end lost 6 bases, the J end lost 2 bases, and 10 bases lay between the germline ends. The germline V gene encodes CDR1 SQVTM and CDR2 ANQGSEA.

This clonotype came up many times. The V gene is TRBV5-1, the J gene TRBJ1-3, with D uncertain. Germline V gene sequence: CDR1 SGHRS, CDR2 YFSETQ. The V end was cut by 1 base, the J end by 0 bases, with 14 bases between. This CDR3 comprises 17 residues. The DNA for the CDR3 is TGCGCCAGCAGCTTGTCTTTTCCAGGAAGCTCTGGAAACACCATATATTTT. Amino acids: CASSLSFPGSSGNTIYF.

This clonotype was counted at least ten times. The chain links TRBV9 to TRBJ2-1; tentative D call: TRBD1 (5 bases). Deletions cut 0 bases from V and 8 bases from J, with 18 bases between. This CDR3 is 16 amino acids long. Germline V CDR1 and CDR2: SGDLS, YYNGEE. The DNA of the CDR3 is TGTGCCAGCAGCGTAGGAAAGGGGCCCAAGGGCGATGAGCAGTTCTTC. As protein: CASSVGKGPKGDEQFF.

This clonotype was observed at least ten times. J is TRBJ2-7 and V is TRBV3-1, with 7 bases that match TRBD1. The germline CDR1 and CDR2 sequences are LGHDT and YNNKEL (reference sequence). V lost 1 base, J lost 1 base, and 1 base stayed unmatched. The CDR3 consists of 14 residues. In DNA, the CDR3 is TGTGCCAGCAGCCAAGGGACAGGATCCTACGAGCAGTACTTC. Translating gives CASSQGTGSYEQYF.

This clonotype was detected many times. The rearrangement joins TRBV7-9 to TRBJ2-5; D unresolved. This CDR3 has 13 residues. CDR1 SEHNR and CDR2 FQNEAQ come from the germline V gene (reference sequence). The germline V and J ends were trimmed by 1 base and 5 bases, with 8 bases remaining between them. The CDR3 is CASSLVLAETQYF. The CDR3 DNA is TGTGCCAGCAGCTTAGTTCTCGCGGAGACCCAGTACTTC.

This clonotype was seen at least ten times. The gene calls are TRBV12-3 or TRBV12-4 and TRBJ2-5; 10 nucleotides line up with TRBD2. The CDR3 runs 19 residues. V lost 5 bases to trimming and J lost 1 base; unmatched junction nucleotides: 16. DNA for the CDR3: TGTGCCAGCAGTCCCGTAGCGGGGGGACCTTTCTACGTCCAAGAGACCCAGTACTTC. It is translated as CASSPVAGGPFYVQETQYF.

This clonotype was seen repeatedly, ten times or more. J is TRBJ2-5 and V is TRBV7-9, with D uncertain. The CDR3 runs 12 residues. With 5 bases removed from V and 1 base from J, the gap between germline ends came to 5 bases. Germline CDR1 reads SEHNR; CDR2 reads FQNEAQ (reference sequence). The CDR3 loop reads CASSRFQETQYF. As DNA, the CDR3 is TGTGCCAGCAGCCGATTCCAAGAGACCCAGTACTTC.

The genes are TRBV7-6 and TRBJ1-1; D possibly corresponds to TRBD1 (6 bases). This CDR3 is built from 15 residues. Germline assignment: CDR1 SGHVS and CDR2 FNYEAQ. V was cut by 1 base and J by 4 bases, with 13 bases left in between. The CDR3 region is CASSLDWYRATEAFF. CDR3 nucleotide sequence: TGTGCCAGCAGCTTAGATTGGTACAGGGCCACTGAAGCTTTCTTT.

This clonotype has a count of ten or more. The J gene is TRBJ2-7, the V gene TRBV20-1; 8 nucleotides line up with TRBD2. The CDR3 contains 12 residues. With 3 bases clipped from V and 2 bases from J, the junction kept 0 bases outside the gene matches. Germline V gene lookup returns CDR1 DFQATT and CDR2 SNEGSKA (reference sequence). The chain's CDR3 is CSASGGAYEQYF. Here the CDR3 DNA reads TGCAGTGCTAGCGGGGGGGCCTACGAGCAGTACTTC.

This clonotype was seen a few times. This chain links TRBV5-6 with TRBJ1-1; D might be TRBD1 (5 bases). The germline V and J ends were trimmed by 3 bases and 3 bases, with 18 bases remaining between them. The germline gives CDR1 SGHDT, CDR2 YYEEEE. The CDR3 is 16 residues long. CDR3 bases: TGTGCCAGCAGCTGGTTAACAGTACGGGGGGACACTGAAGCTTTCTTT. It translates to CASSWLTVRGDTEAFF. The complete variable domain, with remaining parts taken from reference TRBV5-6 and TRBJ1-1, reads DAGVTQSPTHLIKTRGQQVTLRCSPKSGHDTVSWYQQALGQGPQFIFQYYEEEERQRGNFPDRFSGHQFPNYSSELNVNALLLGDSALYLCASSWLTVRGDTEAFFGQGTRLTVV.

There are a few counts of this clonotype. The V gene is TRBV10-3, the J gene TRBJ1-5; 7 bases are a match to TRBD1. The CDR3 has 15 amino acids. The trim removed 8 bases at V and 4 bases at J, leaving 11 bases unmatched. CDR1 is ENHRY and CDR2 is SYGVKD in the germline V gene. In DNA form, the CDR3 reads TGTGCCATCTCGACTGCGACAGGGCCGAATCAGCCCCAGCATTTT. It yields the protein CAISTATGPNQPQHF.

Of note for this clonotype: This may stem from a read error, because a much larger clone lies one nucleotide away. The rearrangement uses TRBV4-2 and TRBJ2-1; 7 bases fit TRBD1. The V segment lost 1 base and the J segment 10 bases; nucleotides outside the gene matches: 10. Germline V gives CDR1 LGHNA, CDR2 YNFKEQ. The CDR3 contains 15 residues. The CDR3 loop is CASSQGQGVGYEQFF. CDR3 coding DNA: TGTGCCAGCAGCCAAGGACAGGGAGTGGGGTACGAGCAGTTCTTC.

The chain employs TRBV10-3 and TRBJ1-2; 11 bases are a match to TRBD1. V was pared by 8 bases and J by 4 bases, with 9 bases of the junction left unmatched. The CDR3 is made up of 15 amino acids. From germline, CDR1 is ENHRY and CDR2 SYGVKD. In DNA, the CDR3 is TGTGCCATCTCACCTGGACAGGGGGCCGGCTATGGCTACACCTTC. Protein product: CAISPGQGAGYGYTF.

The genes are TRBV27 and TRBJ1-2, with a possible D match to TRBD1 (6 bases). The V end was cut by 6 bases, the J end by 8 bases, with 19 bases between. Germline CDR1 MNHEY, CDR2 SMNVEV (reference sequence). CDR3 length: 14 residues. The CDR3 protein is CASSPGTWTEGYTF. The CDR3 nucleotides are TGTGCCAGCAGCCCAGGAACGTGGACAGAGGGCTACACCTTC.

This clonotype was recorded at least ten times. V is TRBV6-1 and J is TRBJ1-2, with 9 bases identical to TRBD1. The CDR3 covers 15 residues. The trim removed 0 bases at V and 2 bases at J, leaving 1 base unmatched. CDR1 and CDR2 from the germline V gene are MNHNS and SASEGT. CDR3 nucleotides: TGTGCCAGCAGTGAAGCAGGGACAGGGAACTATGGCTACACCTTC. Protein sequence: CASSEAGTGNYGYTF.

This clonotype has at least ten counts. This chain connects TRBV6-2 or TRBV6-3 to TRBJ1-1; D is undetermined. Per the germline V gene, CDR1 is MNHEY and CDR2 is SVGEGT. There are 15 residues in the CDR3. V was clipped by 0 bases and J by 2 bases, with 10 bases between them. This CDR3 reads CASSYSRQGNTEAFF. The CDR3 DNA reads as TGTGCCAGCAGTTACTCGAGGCAAGGCAACACTGAAGCTTTCTTT.

About this clonotype itself: Since a much larger clone is just one base distant, this may be a read error. The V gene is TRBV7-2, the J gene TRBJ2-7; 8 bases match TRBD2. The CDR3 consists of 19 residues. The germline V gene encodes CDR1 SGHTA and CDR2 FQGNSA. The ends lost 5 bases at V and 1 base at J; junction bases unmatched: 19. The CDR3 DNA is TGTGCCAGCAGCCAAACCCTCGGGGGGGCCGTACCGAAATCCTACGAGCAGTACTTC. Residues: CASSQTLGGAVPKSYEQYF.

Many counts were recorded for this clonotype. This sequence joins TRBV20-1 and TRBJ1-1; TRBD1 is a possible D gene (5 bases). Germline CDR1 and CDR2: DFQATT and SNEGSKA (reference sequence). The CDR3 extends over 15 amino acids. Deletions cut 1 base from V and 1 base from J, with 13 bases between. CDR3 nucleotides: TGCAGTGCTAGAGCGAGTGGGGGTCGGAACACTGAAGCTTTCTTT. Translation gives CSARASGGRNTEAFF.

This clonotype has ten or more counts. The chain has TRBV20-1 and TRBJ2-5; 8 nucleotides agree with TRBD2. The trim removed 0 bases at V and 3 bases at J, leaving 6 bases unmatched. The germline gives CDR1 DFQATT, CDR2 SNEGSKA (reference sequence). The CDR3 has 15 amino acids. In DNA form, the CDR3 reads TGCAGTGCTAGAGATCCAGCGGGGGAGGAAGAGACCCAGTACTTC. It codes for CSARDPAGEEETQYF.

This clonotype occurred a few times. The chain is built from TRBV20-1 and TRBJ1-1; the D is unclear. Germline V CDR1 and CDR2: DFQATT, SNEGSKA (reference sequence). The CDR3 is 11 residues long. V lost 2 bases, J lost 8 bases, and 9 bases lay in between. The chain's CDR3 is CSARSFGEAFF. In DNA form, the CDR3 reads TGCAGTGCTAGAAGCTTCGGAGAAGCTTTCTTT.

This clonotype showed up many times. The junction and the germline gene differ at one end; a read error may be behind it. The V gene is TRBV5-1, the J gene TRBJ2-1; no firm D call. Germline CDR1 is SGHRS and CDR2 is YFSETQ. The CDR3 spans 15 residues. The CDR3 sequence is CASSSVYSSDNEQFF. CDR3 in DNA: TGCGCCAGCAGCAGCGTATATTCCTCCGACAATGAGCAGTTCTTC.

This clonotype showed up many times. This CDR3 reads CASSVAGGQSGNTIYF. The CDR3 nucleotides are TGTGCCAGCAGCGTAGCTGGGGGGCAGTCTGGAAACACCATATATTTT. This chain connects TRBV9 to TRBJ1-3, with D perhaps matching TRBD1 (6 bases). The V end lost 0 bases, the J end lost 1 base, and 11 bases lay between the germline ends. Germline V CDR1 and CDR2: SGDLS, YYNGEE. The CDR3 is 16 amino acids.